The entry below describes one T cell receptor beta chain. Its antigen is still unknown. No per-base quality is available; no much larger clone lies one base away. These data are taken from a study of blood T cell repertoires in COVID-19 (dated by TCRdb to about 2020). General notes on the study: Samples covering the acute and convalescent phases of COVID-19 were provided by collaborators in the United States, Italy and Spain. The prospective study material was composed of cDNA or gDNA derived from T cells, B-cell-depleted T cells, or PBMCs. Deeply sampled blood TCRbeta repertoires from subjects exposed to, actively infected with, or recovered from COVID-19 were included in the dataset. The repertoires were made available in a free public database intended to serve as a resource for research on the immune response to SARS-CoV-2. The samples were drawn from two sources: the first 160 participants of the ongoing ImmuneRACE study, and fewer than 1,500 subjects contributed by 6 global collaborators. The sample metadata nearly always contained a de-identified subject ID, COVID-19 status, age in years and sex. Where available, HLA class I and class II types were obtained from metadata supplied by the sample provider rather than from assay-based typing. The paper's findings and limits, for the study overall: How much clinical and demographic metadata was included differed by source and by participant, and the metadata was provided uncurated.

A second Seattle source provided samples from volunteer blood donors who had recovered from COVID-19. Collaborating institutions collected whole blood in K2EDTA tubes following their own protocols. Collaborator samples were shipped for TCRbeta analysis as frozen whole blood, isolated PBMCs, or DNA extracted from either sample type. V and J are truncated by 2 bases and 7 bases respectively, leaving an intervening sequence of 5 bases. According to the germline V gene, CDR1 reads MDHEN and CDR2 reads SYDVKM. The CDR3 has 12 amino acids, counting the end cysteine and phenylalanine. Only the CDR3 DNA is retained, 36 bases long and in frame from the first base. The immunoSEQ Assay, a bias-controlled multiplex PCR, was used to amplify TCRbeta CDR3 regions from genomic DNA. From the authors' description of their analysis: Nucleated cell counts per sample were estimated from amplification of reference gene primers within the assay. Sequence reads were collapsed and filtered to measure the absolute abundance of every unique TCRbeta CDR3 rearrangement. For each sample, productive Simpson clonality was calculated as the square root of Simpson's diversity index over productive rearrangements. TCRdb stores this immuneACCESS table with in-frame sequences only. Part of the clones is absent; in the studies checked, under half of the shortfall reflects unresolved V genes, and no reason is known for the rest. The DNA gave D and trimming, while V, J and clone size come from that table. In this sample the table shows over 150,000 clones, roughly 87% of which occur a single time. The ten largest account for roughly 4% of the sample.

The sequencing sample was made of peripheral blood. The receptor comes from an older woman who had recovered from COVID-19. The rearrangement joined TRBV28 to TRBJ1-4, with the D gene not confidently named. The CDR3 is CASSLRSEKLFF. The base sequence is TGTGCCAGCAGTTTACGGAGTGAAAAACTGTTTTTT. The variable domain in full, with residues beyond the CDR3 obtained from the reference TRBV28 and TRBJ1-4 genes, is DVKVTQSSRYLVKRTGEKVFLECVQDMDHENMFWYRQDPGLGLRLIYFSYDVKMKEKGDIPEGYSVSREKKERFSLILESASTNQTSMYLCASSLRSEKLFFGSGTQLSVL.